A single sample gave rise to the 16 T cell receptor beta chains below, sequenced in a study of T cells in localized non-small cell lung cancer. TCRdb's table, derived via immunoSEQ multiplex PCR, lists solely in-frame clones and lacks some. The sample has around 2,500 clones; approximately 22% are singletons. The starting material was normal lung tissue next to the tumor, obtained before any cancer treatment. These receptors came from a woman aged 35 to 69 with stage I lung adenocarcinoma.

The table lists this clone with a few counts. The V gene is TRBV6-8, the J gene TRBJ2-7; D gene unclear. The CDR3 spans 17 residues. Germline CDR1 is MNHGY and CDR2 is SAAAGT. The V end lost 8 bases, the J end lost 5 bases, and 28 bases lay between the germline ends. The CDR3 protein is CASQRTRQGYPIHEQYF. Here the CDR3 DNA reads TGTGCCAGCCAGAGAACGAGGCAAGGGTACCCGATCCACGAGCAGTACTTC.

The J gene is TRBJ1-3, the V gene TRBV11-3; no definite D call. Germline V CDR1 and CDR2: SGHNT, YENEEA. This CDR3 comprises 14 residues. V was clipped by 0 bases and J by 11 bases, with 14 bases between them. The chain's CDR3 is CASSLDTSLRAIYF. The CDR3 coding sequence is TGTGCCAGCAGCTTAGACACGTCCCTCCGAGCCATATATTTT.

This sequence joins TRBV12-5 and TRBJ2-7; 8 positions match TRBD2. CDR1 is LGHNT and CDR2 is FRNRAP in the germline V gene. This CDR3 is 13 amino acids long. The DNA of the CDR3 is TGTGCCAGCTCCCCGGGAGGGGGGCGCGAGCAGTACTTC. Protein product: CASSPGGGREQYF.

This clone occurred a few times. V and J are TRBV14 and TRBJ1-2, with 10 bases aligning to TRBD1. Trimming cost V 1 base and J 3 bases; bases outside gene matches: 2. Germline assignment: CDR1 SGHDN and CDR2 FVKESK. The CDR3 runs to 15 residues. Here the CDR3 reads CASSQGQGAHYGYTF. Here the CDR3 DNA reads TGTGCCAGCAGCCAAGGACAGGGGGCCCACTATGGCTACACCTTC.

This clone was seen more than once but under ten times. Its ends do not fully match the called genes, so a read error is possible. The chain recombines TRBV6-8 with TRBJ2-6; 7 bases fit TRBD2. The germline gives CDR1 MNHGY, CDR2 SAAAGT. The CDR3 consists of 16 residues. CDR3 coding DNA: TGTGCCAGCAGTGACTCGAGCGGGGTTGGGGCCAACGTCCTGACTTTC. It translates to CASSDSSGVGANVLTF.

The chain has TRBV4-1 and TRBJ2-3, with D possibly matching TRBD2 (6 bases). Germline V gene data show CDR1 as MGHRA and CDR2 as YSYEKL. V lost 0 bases, J lost 2 bases, and 15 bases lay in between. The CDR3 sequence is 17 residues long. Here the CDR3 reads CASSQDAGRDITDTQYF. Written as DNA, the CDR3 is TGCGCCAGCAGCCAAGACGCGGGGCGGGATATCACAGATACGCAGTATTTT.

The chain joins TRBV27 to TRBJ2-7; weak D call: TRBD2 (6 bases). Germline lookup yields CDR1 MNHEY and CDR2 SMNVEV (reference sequence). The CDR3 consists of 13 residues. Between the trimmed V and J ends, which lost 3 bases and 3 bases, there was a span of 9 bases. In DNA, the CDR3 is TGTGCCAGCAGTTTGCCCGGGGGCTACGAGCAGTACTTC. Translated: CASSLPGGYEQYF.

The chain joins TRBV28 to TRBJ2-3; 7 positions match TRBD1. The ends lost 4 bases at V and 1 base at J; junction bases unmatched: 5. Germline CDR1 is MDHEN and CDR2 is SYDVKM. The CDR3 is 15 amino acids. In DNA, the CDR3 is TGTGCCAGCAGTTCAACAGGGGACCGCACAGATACGCAGTATTTT. It translates to CASSSTGDRTDTQYF. The full variable domain, rest sourced from reference TRBV28 and TRBJ2-3, is DVKVTQSSRYLVKRTGEKVFLECVQDMDHENMFWYRQDPGLGLRLIYFSYDVKMKEKGDIPEGYSVSREKKERFSLILESASTNQTSMYLCASSSTGDRTDTQYFGPGTRLTVL.

This clone was counted a few times. The chain combines TRBV28 with TRBJ2-7, with D maybe TRBD2 (6 bases). The CDR3 is made up of 17 amino acids. CDR1 is MDHEN and CDR2 is SYDVKM in the germline V gene. V was clipped by 3 bases and J by 1 base, with 19 bases between them. This chain's CDR3 is CASSFPPGPGRSYEQYF. The CDR3 region has the DNA TGTGCCAGCAGTTTCCCCCCCGGACCAGGGAGGTCCTACGAGCAGTACTTC.

In this sample, this clone turned up a few times. CDR3: CASSRRQGAQNQPQHF. The CDR3 region has the DNA TGTGCCAGTAGTAGAAGACAGGGGGCCCAAAATCAGCCCCAGCATTTT. This chain joins TRBV19 and TRBJ1-5, with 10 bases identical to TRBD1. CDR1 is LNHDA, CDR2 SQIVND, per germline (reference sequence). The trim removed 4 bases at V and 4 bases at J, leaving 7 bases unmatched. CDR3 length: 16 amino acids.

The chain joins TRBV12-5 to TRBJ2-3; D is perhaps TRBD2 (6 bases). There are 16 residues in the CDR3. Looked up from germline, CDR1 is LGHNT and CDR2 is FRNRAP. In nucleotides, the CDR3 is TGTGCCACCGCGGGACCCAGGGTAGGTCGCACAGATACGCAGTATTTT. As protein: CATAGPRVGRTDTQYF.

This clone was counted between two and nine times. The chain couples TRBV6-7 to TRBJ1-4; D is perhaps TRBD1 (5 bases). TRBV6-7 carries the ORF label, with uncertain function. V was trimmed by 4 bases and J by 8 bases, leaving 5 bases between them. This CDR3 contains 11 residues. The CDR3 DNA is TGTGCCAGCAGTTGGGGGGAAAAACTGTTTTTT. It specifies CASSWGEKLFF.

V gene TRBV18 combines with J gene TRBJ2-7; TRBD2 might be the D (6 bases). Germline V gene lookup returns CDR1 KGHSH and CDR2 LQKENI. V dropped 5 bases and J dropped 2 bases, with 13 bases sitting between them. The CDR3 loop spans 14 amino acids. CDR3 in DNA: TGTGCCAGCTCAAGGGCCGCGGGGACCTACGAGCAGTACTTC. Translation gives CASSRAAGTYEQYF.

CDR3 in amino acids: CATSGLAGVETQYF. The CDR3 bases are TGTGCCACCAGCGGACTAGCGGGGGTAGAGACCCAGTACTTC. The chain combines TRBV15 with TRBJ2-5; 13 positions agree with TRBD2. The ends lost 5 bases at V and 4 bases at J; junction bases unmatched: 1. The length of the CDR3 is 14 residues. The germline V gene encodes CDR1 LNHNV and CDR2 YYDKDF (reference sequence).

This chain joins TRBV7-6 and TRBJ1-1; possibly TRBD1 for D (5 bases). The length of the CDR3 is 15 residues. V gave up 3 bases and J gave up 1 base, with 12 bases separating them. Germline V gene sequence: CDR1 SGHVS, CDR2 FNYEAQ. CDR3 sequence reads: CASSLRQGKNTEAFF. CDR3 bases: TGTGCCAGCAGCTTGAGGCAGGGTAAGAACACTGAAGCTTTCTTT.

This clone was seen only a few times. The V call is TRBV6-8, the J call TRBJ2-3; no clear D. The CDR3 runs 13 residues. CDR1 is MNHGY and CDR2 is SAAAGT in the germline V gene. Trimming stripped 5 bases from V and 2 bases from J, with 8 bases between. CDR3 coding DNA: TGTGCCAGCAGTGTGACCCCCACAGATACGCAGTATTTT. Its translation: CASSVTPTDTQYF.